The 17 T cell receptor beta chains in this list originate from one sample, sequenced in a study of control samples from healthy donors and cancer patients. Method: immunoSEQ multiplex PCR; TCRdb's copy keeps in-frame clones and lacks some. This table holds roughly 49,000 clones, 85% to 90% found once. The source material was PBMCs. The receptors were sampled from a man aged 50-60 years with head and neck cancer.

This clone was counted a few times. The chain has TRBV19 and TRBJ1-1; D ambiguous. CDR1 is LNHDA and CDR2 is SQIVND in the germline V gene (reference sequence). Between the trimmed V and J ends, which lost 2 bases and 1 base, there was a span of 5 bases. This CDR3 is built from 13 residues. CDR3 sequence: CASSINRNTEAFF. DNA of the CDR3: TGTGCCAGTAGTATAAACAGGAACACTGAAGCTTTCTTT.

CDR3 in amino acids: CASRATGTGANVLTF. CDR3 nucleotides: TGTGCCAGCAGAGCGACAGGGACTGGGGCCAACGTCCTGACTTTC. The V gene is TRBV6-6, the J gene TRBJ2-6, with 7 nucleotides matching TRBD1. The CDR3 spans 15 residues. V shed 6 bases, J shed 2 bases, and the junction held 4 bases outside the gene matches. Germline CDR1 reads MNHNY; CDR2 reads SVGAGI (reference sequence).

The rearrangement uses TRBV5-4 and TRBJ2-2; TRBD2 aligns across 7 bases. The CDR3 totals 14 residues. V was clipped by 2 bases and J by 7 bases; unmatched bases: 5. Germline V CDR1 and CDR2: SGHNT, YYREEE (reference sequence). This CDR3 reads CASSFGGRDGELFF. CDR3 nucleotides: TGTGCCAGCAGCTTTGGAGGGAGGGACGGGGAGCTGTTTTTT.

The V gene is TRBV19, the J gene TRBJ2-6; TRBD1 matches 8 bases. Germline CDR1 LNHDA, CDR2 SQIVND (reference sequence). There are 14 residues in the CDR3. J was trimmed by 2 bases and V by 6 bases; bases with no gene match: 0. The CDR3 spells CASRDRAGANVLTF. The DNA of the CDR3 is TGTGCCAGTAGGGACAGGGCTGGGGCCAACGTCCTGACTTTC.

The rearrangement links TRBV7-8 to TRBJ1-2, with 11 bases that match TRBD1. The trim removed 2 bases at V and 3 bases at J, leaving 5 bases unmatched. Germline V gene data show CDR1 as SGHVS and CDR2 as FQNEAQ. CDR3 length equals 16 residues. In DNA, the CDR3 is TGTGCCAGCAGCTTAAACCTGGGACAGGGGGACTATGGCTACACCTTC. Protein: CASSLNLGQGDYGYTF.

This chain joins TRBV11-1 and TRBJ1-2, with a weak D call TRBD1 (5 bases). This CDR3 spans 13 amino acids. V lost 5 bases and J 4 bases, leaving 11 bases between the germline ends. Germline loops: CDR1 SGHAT, CDR2 FQDESV (reference sequence). CDR3 nucleotides: TGTGCCAGCAGCCCTGGGGGAGGCTATGGCTACACCTTC. Its translation: CASSPGGGYGYTF.

As for this clone: Other DNA sequences in the same sample also yield this CDR3. The chain combines TRBV3-1 (or the pseudogene TRBV3-2) with TRBJ1-6; the D gene is possibly TRBD1 (6 bases). Trimming took off 2 bases at V and 14 bases at J, with 16 bases between the two ends. CDR1 is LGHDT, CDR2 YNNKEL, per germline (reference sequence). This CDR3 comprises 14 residues. The CDR3 bases are TGTGCCAGCAGCCAATTGGGGGGGCGGGGGGCCCTCCACTTT. It specifies CASSQLGGRGALHF.

This chain connects TRBV5-1 to TRBJ1-2; 7 nucleotides line up with TRBD1. V shed 0 bases and J 6 bases; nucleotides not matched to a gene: 5. Germline V CDR1 and CDR2: SGHRS, YFSETQ. The length of the CDR3 is 14 residues. CDR3 sequence: CASSLVTGTDGYTF. The CDR3 DNA is TGCGCCAGCAGCTTGGTGACCGGGACAGATGGCTACACCTTC.

The rearrangement links TRBV28 to TRBJ1-5; D gene ambiguous. The length of the CDR3 is 12 residues. Trimming shortened V by 8 bases and J by 4 bases, and 9 bases separated the two germline ends. Germline CDR1 MDHEN, CDR2 SYDVKM. This CDR3 reads CASGKGNQPQHF. CDR3 sequence (DNA): TGTGCCAGCGGAAAAGGGAATCAGCCCCAGCATTTT. The full variable domain, in which reference TRBV28 and TRBJ1-5 provide the parts outside the CDR3, is DVKVTQSSRYLVKRTGEKVFLECVQDMDHENMFWYRQDPGLGLRLIYFSYDVKMKEKGDIPEGYSVSREKKERFSLILESASTNQTSMYLCASGKGNQPQHFGDGTRLSIL.

The chain recombines TRBV19 with TRBJ2-2, with TRBD1 matching over 10 bases. Trimming at V came to 4 bases and at J to 6 bases, leaving 5 bases not matched to a gene. The CDR3 runs to 15 residues. CDR1 is LNHDA and CDR2 is SQIVND in the germline V gene (reference sequence). The CDR3 loop reads CASSNLGTGAGELFF. The CDR3 DNA sequence: TGTGCCAGTAGTAACCTCGGGACAGGGGCCGGGGAGCTGTTTTTT. Full variable domain (missing parts from reference TRBV19 and TRBJ2-2): DGGITQSPKYLFRKEGQNVTLSCEQNLNHDAMYWYRQDPGQGLRLIYYSQIVNDFQKGDIAEGYSVSREKKESFPLTVTSAQKNPTAFYLCASSNLGTGAGELFFGEGSRLTVL.

DNA for the CDR3: TGTGCCAGCAGCGTCTCGACAGGTTCCGAGCAGTACTTC. The encoded protein is CASSVSTGSEQYF. V gene TRBV7-9 combines with J gene TRBJ2-7, with a tentative D call TRBD1 (6 bases). From germline, CDR1 is SEHNR and CDR2 FQNEAQ (reference sequence). V was shortened by 5 bases and J by 6 bases, with 14 bases between the two germline ends. The CDR3 sequence is 13 residues long.

The V and J genes are TRBV6-5 and TRBJ1-2, with D unclear. V was trimmed by 10 bases and J by 2 bases, leaving 14 bases between them. The CDR3 runs to 13 residues. CDR1 is MNHEY and CDR2 is SVGAGI in the germline V gene. The CDR3 sequence: CATSRVGNYGYTF. The CDR3 coding sequence is TGTGCCACCTCTAGGGTAGGCAACTATGGCTACACCTTC.

CDR3 sequence: CASSPAGGPGTQYF. CDR3 coding DNA: TGTGCCAGCAGTCCAGCGGGGGGGCCGGGGACCCAGTACTTC. The chain recombines TRBV6-2 or TRBV6-3 with TRBJ2-5, with TRBD2 matching 10 bases. J was trimmed by 7 bases and V by 5 bases; bases with no gene match: 7. Germline V gene lookup returns CDR1 MNHEY and CDR2 SVGEGT. CDR3 length equals 14 residues.

The V and J genes are TRBV18 and TRBJ2-1; no clear D gene. The CDR3 length is 13 residues. Per germline, CDR1 KGHSH and CDR2 LQKENI. V lost 2 bases and J lost 5, with 7 bases in between. CDR3 nucleotides: TGTGCCAGCTCACCAGCACGGGACAATGAGCAGTTCTTC. Residues: CASSPARDNEQFF.

In nucleotides, the CDR3 is TGCGCCAGCAGCTGGGATCCACAGGGCACCTCCTATAATTCACCCCTCCACTTT. Its translation: CASSWDPQGTSYNSPLHF. The chain couples TRBV5-1 to TRBJ1-6; a weak D match, TRBD1 (6 bases). V lost 3 bases, J lost 0 bases, and 16 bases lay in between. Per the germline V gene, CDR1 is SGHRS and CDR2 is YFSETQ. The CDR3 totals 18 residues.

The chain joins TRBV6-6 to TRBJ2-1, with a possible D match to TRBD1 (6 bases). The CDR3 covers 13 residues. V was cut by 6 bases and J by 6 bases, with 12 bases left in between. CDR1 and CDR2 from the germline V gene are MNHNY and SVGAGI (reference sequence). In DNA form, the CDR3 reads TGTGCCAGCAGGGGCACAGGGCCCAATGAGCAGTTCTTC. This sequence encodes CASRGTGPNEQFF.

With respect to this clone: Other DNA variants within this sample encode the same CDR3. V is TRBV27 and J is TRBJ1-1, with D perhaps matching TRBD1 (6 bases). V was clipped by 4 bases and J by 0 bases, with 18 bases between them. This CDR3 has 17 residues. Germline V lookup: CDR1 MNHEY, CDR2 SMNVEV (reference sequence). CDR3 sequence (DNA): TGTGCCAGCAGTTCCTCCGGGACAAGACACATGAACACTGAAGCTTTCTTT. Protein sequence: CASSSSGTRHMNTEAFF.